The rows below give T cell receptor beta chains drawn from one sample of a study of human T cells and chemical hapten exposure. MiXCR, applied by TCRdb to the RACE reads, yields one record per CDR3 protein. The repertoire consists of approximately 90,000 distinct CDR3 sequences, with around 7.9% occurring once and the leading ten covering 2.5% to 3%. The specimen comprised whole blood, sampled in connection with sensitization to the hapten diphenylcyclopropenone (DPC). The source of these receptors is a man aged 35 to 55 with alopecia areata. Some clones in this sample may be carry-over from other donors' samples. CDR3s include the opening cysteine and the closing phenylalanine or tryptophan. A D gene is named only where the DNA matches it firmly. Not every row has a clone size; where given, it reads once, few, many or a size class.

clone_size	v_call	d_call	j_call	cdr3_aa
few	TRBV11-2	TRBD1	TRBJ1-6	CASSLGGQGSPLHF
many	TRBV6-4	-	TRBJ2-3	CASSEQGQTDTQYF
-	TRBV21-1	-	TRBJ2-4	CASNWLLYIHKNIQYF
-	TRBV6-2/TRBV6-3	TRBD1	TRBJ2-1	CASSPDRVGNEQFF
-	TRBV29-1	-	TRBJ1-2	CSAGDYGYTF
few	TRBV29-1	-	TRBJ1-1	CSVAEGEAFF
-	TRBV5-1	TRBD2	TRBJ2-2	CASSLEGGNSGRATSNTGELFF
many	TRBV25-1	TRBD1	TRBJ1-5	CASRTGIGNQPQHF
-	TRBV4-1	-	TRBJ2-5	CASSQAGGQETQYF
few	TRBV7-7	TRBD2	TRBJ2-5	CASSPTDGRAGDF
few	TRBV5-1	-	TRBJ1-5	CASSLGPEGINQPQHF
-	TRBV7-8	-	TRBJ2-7	CASSLAVGGYEQYF
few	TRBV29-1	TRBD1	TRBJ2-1	CSDGTGSYNEQFF
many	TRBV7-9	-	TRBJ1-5	CASSLGFNQPQHF
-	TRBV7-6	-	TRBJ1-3	CASSLMIGSSGNTIYF
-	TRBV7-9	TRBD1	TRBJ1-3	CAGTGGDSGNTIYF
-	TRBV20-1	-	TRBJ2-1	CSALTLWGYNEQFF
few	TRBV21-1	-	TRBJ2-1	CASSKGGLAGVNEQFF
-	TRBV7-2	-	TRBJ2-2	CASSLSGPNGGELFF
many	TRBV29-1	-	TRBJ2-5	CSVSSGRETQYF
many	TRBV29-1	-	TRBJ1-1	CSGRVVQGTEAFF
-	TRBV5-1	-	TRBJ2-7	CASSLPGQYEQYF
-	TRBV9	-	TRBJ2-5	CASSVAGAGKETQYF
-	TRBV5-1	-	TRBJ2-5	CASSGEGAEEETQYF
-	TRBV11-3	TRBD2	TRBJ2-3	CASSSGLAGGPDTQYF
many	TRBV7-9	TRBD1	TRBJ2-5	CASSFGTGRRETQYF
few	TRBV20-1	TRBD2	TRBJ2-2	CSARDYLAGIGTGELFF
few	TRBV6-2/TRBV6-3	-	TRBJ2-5	CASSYSLGAQETQYF
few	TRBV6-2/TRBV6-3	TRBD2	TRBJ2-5	CASRLAGGQETQYF
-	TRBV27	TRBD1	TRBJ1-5	CASSSQGARQPQHF
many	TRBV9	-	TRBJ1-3	CASNTGPGNTIYF
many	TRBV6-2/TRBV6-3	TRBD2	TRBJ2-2	CASSRTRGGELFF
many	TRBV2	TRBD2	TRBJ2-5	CASFPGGSLKETQYF
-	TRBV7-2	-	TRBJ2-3	CASSWQVDTQYF
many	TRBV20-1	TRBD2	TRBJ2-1	CSASGLAGGYYNEQFF
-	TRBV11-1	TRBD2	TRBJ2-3	CASSFLAGGSDTQYF
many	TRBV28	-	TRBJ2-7	CASESDGENYEQYF
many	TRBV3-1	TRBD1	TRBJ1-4	CASSHAPGQNEKLFF
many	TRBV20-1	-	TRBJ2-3	CSARDASFADTQYF
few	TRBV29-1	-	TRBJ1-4	CSVGGNEKLFF
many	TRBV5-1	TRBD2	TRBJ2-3	CASSLALAGGSSTDTQYF
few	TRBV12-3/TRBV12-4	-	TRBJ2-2	CASRGTGELFF
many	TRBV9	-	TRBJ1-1	CASSVVPVNTEAFF
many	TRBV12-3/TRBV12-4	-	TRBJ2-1	CASCHWADDNEQFF
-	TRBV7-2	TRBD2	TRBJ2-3	CASSFTSGRASDTQYF
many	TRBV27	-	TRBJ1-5	CASSFEGMGNQPQHF